This T cell receptor (beta chain) was sequenced during a study of identical twins. Findings of the study overall: There was an excess of low generation probability in the out-of-frame alpha sequences that twins shared. Memory repertoires lacked the insertion deficit that abundant cord blood beta clonotypes showed.

This clonotype came up many times. Its antigen is undetermined. Healthy Caucasian individuals made up all the donors. In TCRdb, the 5' RACE reads were re-called with MiXCR into one record per CDR3 protein. The table lists about 240,000 distinct CDR3 sequences, about an eighth of them singletons. J gave up 5 bases and V 6 bases, and 6 bases lay outside the gene matches. Germline CDR1 and CDR2: SGHTA and FQGNSA. This CDR3 is 15 amino acids long. The sample was also reused in another study, on yellow fever vaccine responses in identical twins. That report notes: Reports say the vaccine T cell response in twins looked partly convergent and partly personalized.

Material: memory (CD45RO+) T cells sorted from blood. The V gene is TRBV7-2, the J gene TRBJ2-1, with TRBD2 identical over 11 bases. This clonotype originated in a woman in her late teens or twenties in good health. The CDR3 region has the DNA TGTGCCAGCAGTCTTACTAGCGGGAGCAACAATGAGCAGTTCTTC. Residues: CASSLTSGSNNEQFF.